This T cell receptor beta chain originates from a study of T cell responses to AZD1222 COVID-19 vaccine. The table came from immunoSEQ multiplex PCR; TCRdb's copy has only in-frame clones and leaves some out. Here the sample spans 120,000 or so clones, approximately 88% being singletons. The CDR3 has 15 amino acids. Trimming took 2 bases from V and 4 from J, leaving 14 bases between them. CDR1 SGHTA and CDR2 FQGNSA come from the germline V gene. The sample was peripheral blood, taken on day 0 of AZD1222 vaccination. This chain links TRBV7-2 with TRBJ1-1; the D gene is possibly TRBD1 (5 bases). This clonotype originated in an adult in good health. The CDR3 here is CASSLQGLLGTEAFF. In DNA form, the CDR3 reads TGTGCCAGCAGCTTACAGGGTCTTCTAGGCACTGAAGCTTTCTTT.